These 25 T cell receptor beta chains came from one sample sequenced in a study of blood T cells in healthy people across ages. A second PCR of roughly 7 to 11 cycles used a sample-barcoded 5' primer and a J-beta primer mix. TCRdb re-called the 5' RACE reads through MiXCR, storing one row per CDR3 protein. The profile shows some 860,000 distinct CDR3 sequences, more than 55% of them singletons. Specimen: blood. The receptors originated from a man aged 35-49 years in good health.

V is TRBV9 and J is TRBJ2-1; perhaps TRBD2 as D (5 bases). V dropped 5 bases and J dropped 0 bases, with 18 bases sitting between them. The CDR3 has 17 amino acids. CDR1 SGDLS and CDR2 YYNGEE come from the germline V gene. CDR3 amino acids: CASSDDYLLTSYNEQFF. The DNA of the CDR3 is TGTGCCAGCAGTGATGACTACCTACTAACCTCCTACAATGAGCAGTTCTTC.

The CDR3 bases are TGTGCCACCAGCAGGTCGGGACAGTTTAATGAAAAACTGTTTTTT. Its protein is CATSRSGQFNEKLFF. The rearrangement uses TRBV15 and TRBJ1-4; 7 bases fit TRBD1. CDR1 and CDR2 (germline): LNHNV, YYDKDF (reference sequence). This CDR3 has 15 residues. Losses at the gene ends were 3 bases for V and 4 bases for J; bases not matched to a gene: 5.

This clonotype was picked up one time. This chain uses TRBV6-5 with TRBJ2-3; D is possibly TRBD1 (7 bases). CDR3 size: 21 residues. The ends were cut back, 0 bases at V and 0 bases at J, with 25 bases in the middle. The V gene's germline CDR1 is MNHEY and CDR2 SVGAGI. The CDR3 is CASSYSSQGGAAQHSTDTQYF. CDR3 coding DNA: TGTGCCAGCAGTTACTCGAGTCAGGGGGGCGCAGCCCAGCATAGCACAGATACGCAGTATTTT.

V usage is TRBV4-1 and J usage is TRBJ1-2; 12 bases fit TRBD1. Germline CDR1 is MGHRA and CDR2 is YSYEKL. The CDR3 has 16 residues. The junction had 9 bases not matched to a gene; V was cut back by 6 bases and J by 4 bases. The CDR3 spells CASRKNPGQGAYGYTF. As DNA, the CDR3 is TGCGCCAGCAGAAAAAACCCGGGACAGGGGGCCTATGGCTACACCTTC.

The chain couples TRBV4-2 to TRBJ2-7, with 9 bases lining up with TRBD2. The CDR3 totals 16 residues. Trimming cost V 0 bases and J 7 bases; bases outside gene matches: 10. Germline CDR1 LGHNA, CDR2 YNFKEQ. The CDR3 here is CASSQEGRGGYNEQYF. CDR3 DNA sequence: TGTGCCAGCAGCCAAGAAGGGCGGGGGGGGTACAATGAGCAGTACTTC.

This clonotype appeared a few times. J is TRBJ1-1 and V is TRBV29-1; D ambiguous. This CDR3 has 12 amino acids. Trimming shortened V by 3 bases and J by 3 bases, and 8 bases separated the two germline ends. In germline, CDR1 is SQVTM, CDR2 ANQGSEA. The CDR3, as DNA: TGCAGCGTTGAGACAAAGGACACTGAAGCTTTCTTT. Translated, it gives CSVETKDTEAFF.

The genes are TRBV6-2 or TRBV6-3 and TRBJ2-6; a weak D match, TRBD1 (6 bases). Germline CDR1 and CDR2: MNHEY and SVGEGT. This CDR3 has 15 residues. Trimming cost V 4 bases and J 4 bases, with 11 bases left between them. CDR3 sequence (DNA): TGTGCCAGCAGTTTCAGGGGAGTCGGGGCCAACGTCCTGACTTTC. Translation gives CASSFRGVGANVLTF.

CDR3 region: CATSPGDPYETQYF. The DNA for the CDR3 is TGTGCCACCAGTCCGGGAGACCCCTACGAGACGCAGTATTTT. This chain joins TRBV24-1 and TRBJ2-3; tentatively, D is TRBD2 (6 bases). V gave up 6 bases and J gave up 9 bases, with 18 bases separating them. The germline V gene encodes CDR1 KGHDR and CDR2 SFDVKD. This CDR3 spans 14 amino acids.

This clonotype was observed a handful of times. This sequence joins TRBV10-3 and TRBJ2-7; 7 positions agree with TRBD1. J gave up 5 bases and V 7 bases, and 8 bases lay outside the gene matches. The CDR3 length is 13 residues. Germline CDR1 reads ENHRY; CDR2 reads SYGVKD. The CDR3, as DNA: TGTGCCATCACAGGGGGTTTAAGCGACGAGCAGTACTTC. This translates into CAITGGLSDEQYF.

For this clonotype: This may come from a read error, since a much larger clone is one base off. The rearrangement joins TRBV29-1 to TRBJ2-3, with D perhaps assigned TRBD1 or TRBD2 (6 bases each). CDR1 is SQVTM and CDR2 is ANQGSEA in the germline V gene. Trimming shortened V by 7 bases and J by 2 bases, and 19 bases separated the two germline ends. The CDR3 covers 15 residues. The CDR3 spells CSGASGAANTDTQYF. CDR3 coding DNA: TGCAGCGGTGCCTCGGGGGCGGCTAACACAGATACGCAGTATTTT.

The chain is built from TRBV30 and TRBJ2-1; possible D gene TRBD1, 6 bases. The J call may be wrong; the DNA end is better matched by TRBJ2-7. Germline V gene sequence: CDR1 GTSNPN, CDR2 SVGIG (reference sequence). The CDR3 runs to 15 residues. CDR3 amino acids: CAWLPGQLVYNEQYF. CDR3 in DNA: TGTGCCTGGTTACCGGGACAACTTGTCTACAATGAGCAGTACTTC.

CDR3 nucleotides: TGTGCCAGCAGTTTAGAGGGCAGATACAATGAGCAGTTCTTC. Amino acids: CASSLEGRYNEQFF. The chain carries TRBV28 and TRBJ2-1, with D perhaps matching TRBD2 (5 bases). Germline V gene data show CDR1 as MDHEN and CDR2 as SYDVKM. The CDR3 has 14 amino acids. Deletions cut 2 bases from V and 4 bases from J, with 9 bases between.

The gene calls are TRBV28 and TRBJ1-2; D uncertain. V lost 6 bases and J lost 5, with 10 bases in between. Germline V gives CDR1 MDHEN, CDR2 SYDVKM. The CDR3 spans 12 residues. The CDR3 DNA reads TGTGCCAGCAGGAAGGGAGGGTATGGCTACACCTTC. Translating gives CASRKGGYGYTF.

The chain uses TRBV20-1 and TRBJ1-1; unclear D gene. This CDR3 contains 12 residues. Germline V gene sequence: CDR1 DFQATT, CDR2 SNEGSKA (reference sequence). Trimming took 5 bases from V and 6 from J, leaving 13 bases between them. CDR3 amino acids: CSAQFGRAEAFF. In nucleotides, the CDR3 is TGCAGTGCTCAGTTCGGAAGGGCTGAAGCTTTCTTT.

The table lists this clonotype with many counts. The rearrangement links TRBV12-3 or TRBV12-4 to TRBJ2-6; D remains ambiguous. Trimming cost V 6 bases and J 1 base, with 7 bases left between them. This CDR3 contains 14 residues. The CDR3 nucleotides are TGTGCCAGCAGGCCATTTTCTGGGGCCAACGTCCTGACTTTC. Its protein product is CASRPFSGANVLTF.

This clonotype has a handful of counts. The chain links TRBV11-1 to TRBJ2-1; possible D gene TRBD2, 7 bases. CDR3 size: 15 residues. The germline V gene encodes CDR1 SGHAT and CDR2 FQDESV (reference sequence). V was pared by 7 bases and J by 9 bases, with 22 bases between. The CDR3 is CASTKGGGPYVEQFF. DNA for the CDR3: TGTGCCAGCACCAAAGGGGGGGGCCCCTATGTTGAGCAGTTCTTC.

The chain joins TRBV6-5 to TRBJ1-6; TRBD1 matches at 7 bases. V trimming: 2 bases; J trimming: 6 bases; junction bases outside the gene matches: 1. Looked up from germline, CDR1 is MNHEY and CDR2 is SVGAGI. CDR3 length: 14 amino acids. The CDR3 region is CASSYPGGNSPLHF. CDR3 DNA sequence: TGTGCCAGCAGTTACCCAGGGGGTAATTCACCCCTCCACTTT.

The rearrangement links TRBV3-1 to TRBJ1-5; D may be TRBD1 (5 bases). CDR1 is LGHDT, CDR2 YNNKEL, per germline (reference sequence). This CDR3 is 15 amino acids long. V shed 0 bases and J shed 7 bases, with 13 bases lying between them. CDR3 nucleotide sequence: TGTGCCAGCAGCCAAGATTGGGGCGGGGGACAGCCCCAGCATTTT. Protein: CASSQDWGGGQPQHF.

In its sample, this clonotype was seen a few times. The chain uses TRBV7-8 and TRBJ1-4; D is undetermined. CDR3 size: 14 residues. Trimming took off 2 bases at V and 7 bases at J, with 11 bases between the two ends. Per the germline V gene, CDR1 is SGHVS and CDR2 is FQNEAQ. The CDR3 sequence: CASSLRLGGEKLFF. The CDR3 coding sequence is TGTGCCAGCAGCTTACGATTAGGCGGTGAAAAACTGTTTTTT.

This clonotype was counted between two and nine times. This chain joins TRBV5-1 and TRBJ2-5; D not resolved. V lost 0 bases to trimming and J lost 0 bases, with 9 bases between them. Germline CDR1 and CDR2: SGHRS and YFSETQ. The CDR3 length is 15 residues. The CDR3 DNA reads TGCGCCAGCAGCTTGGTCGGATCGTACCAAGAGACCCAGTACTTC. The encoded protein is CASSLVGSYQETQYF.

The table lists this clonotype with a few counts. The rearrangement links TRBV16 to TRBJ2-5, with D maybe TRBD1 (6 bases). Germline V gene data show CDR1 as KGHSY and CDR2 as FQNENV. The V end lost 2 bases, the J end lost 4 bases, and 17 bases lay between the germline ends. The CDR3 totals 16 residues. The CDR3 region is CASSQTPLGARETQYF. The DNA for the CDR3 is TGTGCCAGCAGCCAAACCCCCTTGGGGGCTCGAGAGACCCAGTACTTC.

The CDR3 region has the DNA TGTGCCAGCAGTGACAGCGGGTTCGTTGAGCAGTTCTTC. Translated, it gives CASSDSGFVEQFF. The chain couples TRBV6-5 to TRBJ2-1; possible D gene TRBD2, 6 bases. The CDR3 spans 13 residues. Deletions cut 5 bases from V and 9 bases from J, with 14 bases between. Germline assignment: CDR1 MNHEY and CDR2 SVGAGI.

This clonotype was detected once. The gene calls are TRBV7-9 and TRBJ2-4; 7 positions agree with TRBD2. The better agreement between TRBJ2-7 and the DNA end casts doubt on the J call. CDR3 length equals 14 residues. Germline V gene data show CDR1 as SEHNR and CDR2 as FQNEAQ (reference sequence). The CDR3: CASSTRGGGYEQYF. The CDR3 DNA is TGTGCCAGCAGCACCCGTGGGGGGGGGTACGAGCAGTACTTC.

The rearrangement links TRBV27 to TRBJ1-1; 7 bases are a match to TRBD1. The CDR3 has 15 amino acids. V lost 6 bases and J lost 5; bases outside the gene matches: 12. Germline V gene data show CDR1 as MNHEY and CDR2 as SMNVEV (reference sequence). The CDR3 bases are TGTGCCAGCAGAATAGGGACAGCCCTGGGGACTGAAGCTTTCTTT. This encodes CASRIGTALGTEAFF.

In this sample, this clonotype turned up once. This rearrangement joins TRBV7-3 to TRBJ2-2, with D possibly being TRBD1 (5 bases). The CDR3 spans 16 residues. Germline CDR1 and CDR2: SGHTA and FQGTGA. V was shortened by 3 bases and J by 1 base, with 12 bases between the two germline ends. The CDR3 protein is CASSFDPQGNTGELFF. DNA for the CDR3: TGTGCCAGCAGCTTTGATCCCCAGGGGAACACCGGGGAGCTGTTTTTT.